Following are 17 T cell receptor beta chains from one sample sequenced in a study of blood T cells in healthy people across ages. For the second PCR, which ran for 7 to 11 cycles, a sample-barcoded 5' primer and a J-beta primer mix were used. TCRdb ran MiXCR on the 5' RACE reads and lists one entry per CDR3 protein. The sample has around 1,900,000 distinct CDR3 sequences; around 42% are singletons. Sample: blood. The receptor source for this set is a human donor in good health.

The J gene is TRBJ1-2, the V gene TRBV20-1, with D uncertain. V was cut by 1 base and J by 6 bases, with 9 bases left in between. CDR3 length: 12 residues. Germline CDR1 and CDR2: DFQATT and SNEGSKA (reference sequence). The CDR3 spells CSARGGEHGYTF. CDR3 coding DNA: TGCAGTGCTAGAGGTGGGGAGCATGGCTACACCTTC.

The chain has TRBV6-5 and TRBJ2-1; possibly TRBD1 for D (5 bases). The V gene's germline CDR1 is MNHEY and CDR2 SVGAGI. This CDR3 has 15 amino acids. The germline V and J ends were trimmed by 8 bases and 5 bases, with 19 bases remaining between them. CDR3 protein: CASGQGALSNNEQFF. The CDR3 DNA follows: TGTGCCAGCGGGCAGGGCGCCCTATCGAACAATGAGCAGTTCTTC.

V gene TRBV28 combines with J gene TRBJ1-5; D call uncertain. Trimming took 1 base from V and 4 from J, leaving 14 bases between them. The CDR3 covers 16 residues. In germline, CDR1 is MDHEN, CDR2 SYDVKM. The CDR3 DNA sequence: TGTGCCAGCAGTTTATCCCGGGCCCAGCGAAATCAGCCCCAGCATTTT. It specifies CASSLSRAQRNQPQHF.

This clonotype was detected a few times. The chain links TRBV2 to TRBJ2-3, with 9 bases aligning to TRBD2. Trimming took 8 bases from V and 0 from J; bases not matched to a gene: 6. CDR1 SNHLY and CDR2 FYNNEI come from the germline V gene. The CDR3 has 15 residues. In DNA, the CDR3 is TGTGCCAGCCGAAGACTAGCGGATAGCACAGATACGCAGTATTTT. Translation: CASRRLADSTDTQYF.

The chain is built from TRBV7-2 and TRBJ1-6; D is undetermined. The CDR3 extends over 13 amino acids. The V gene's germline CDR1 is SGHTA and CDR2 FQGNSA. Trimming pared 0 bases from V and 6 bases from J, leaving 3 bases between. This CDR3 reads CASSLASNSPLHF. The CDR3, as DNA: TGTGCCAGCAGCTTAGCGTCTAATTCACCCCTCCACTTT.

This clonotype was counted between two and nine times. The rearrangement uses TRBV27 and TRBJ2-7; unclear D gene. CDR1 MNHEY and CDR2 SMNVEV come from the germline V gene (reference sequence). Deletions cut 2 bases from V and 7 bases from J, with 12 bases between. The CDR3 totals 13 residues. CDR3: CASSLRGYMEQYF. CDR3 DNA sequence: TGTGCCAGCAGTTTACGTGGTTACATGGAGCAGTACTTC.

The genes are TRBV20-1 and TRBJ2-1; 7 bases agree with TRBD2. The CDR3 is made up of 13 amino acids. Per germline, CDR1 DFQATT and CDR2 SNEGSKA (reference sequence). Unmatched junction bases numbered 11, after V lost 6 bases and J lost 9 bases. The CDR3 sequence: CSAVGRGWSEQFF. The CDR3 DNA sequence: TGCAGTGCCGTAGGGCGGGGGTGGAGTGAGCAGTTCTTC.

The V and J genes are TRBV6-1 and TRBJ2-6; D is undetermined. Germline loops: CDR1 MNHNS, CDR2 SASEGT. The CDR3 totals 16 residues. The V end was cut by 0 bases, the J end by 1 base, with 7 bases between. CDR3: CASSEAGISGANVLTF. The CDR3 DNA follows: TGTGCCAGCAGTGAAGCGGGGATTTCTGGGGCCAACGTCCTGACTTTC.

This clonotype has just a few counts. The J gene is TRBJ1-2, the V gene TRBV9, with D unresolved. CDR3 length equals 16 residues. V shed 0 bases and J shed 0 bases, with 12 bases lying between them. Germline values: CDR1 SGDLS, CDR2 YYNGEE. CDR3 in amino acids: CASSVDSTVSNYGYTF. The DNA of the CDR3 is TGTGCCAGCAGCGTAGATTCTACGGTTTCTAACTATGGCTACACCTTC.

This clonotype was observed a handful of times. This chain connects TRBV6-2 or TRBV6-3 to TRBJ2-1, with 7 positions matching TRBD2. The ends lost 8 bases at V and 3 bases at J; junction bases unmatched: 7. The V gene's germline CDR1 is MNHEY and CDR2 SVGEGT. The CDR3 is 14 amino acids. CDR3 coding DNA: TGTGCCAGCCGACAAGGGAGGGACTACAATGAGCAGTTCTTC. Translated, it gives CASRQGRDYNEQFF.

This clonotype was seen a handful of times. CDR3 nucleotides: TGTGCCAGCAGCTTTTCGACAGGGGGACGGCCGAGTGGTTACGAGCAGTACTTC. Protein sequence: CASSFSTGGRPSGYEQYF. This chain connects TRBV11-3 to TRBJ2-7; 9 nucleotides agree with TRBD1. The CDR3 totals 18 residues. CDR1 and CDR2 from the germline V gene are SGHNT and YENEEA. Trimming took 3 bases from V and 4 from J; bases not matched to a gene: 16.

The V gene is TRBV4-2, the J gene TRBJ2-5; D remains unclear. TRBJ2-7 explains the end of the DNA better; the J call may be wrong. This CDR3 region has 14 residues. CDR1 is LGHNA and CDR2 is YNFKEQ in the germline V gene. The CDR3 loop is CASSQDALGFEQYF. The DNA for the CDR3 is TGTGCCAGCAGCCAAGACGCTTTGGGGTTCGAGCAGTACTTC.

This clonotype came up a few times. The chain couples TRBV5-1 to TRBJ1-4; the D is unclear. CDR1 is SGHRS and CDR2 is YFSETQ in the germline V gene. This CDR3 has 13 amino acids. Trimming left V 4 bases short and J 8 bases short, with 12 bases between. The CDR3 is CASSPPSSEKLFF. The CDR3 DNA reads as TGCGCCAGCAGCCCCCCCAGCTCAGAAAAACTGTTTTTT.

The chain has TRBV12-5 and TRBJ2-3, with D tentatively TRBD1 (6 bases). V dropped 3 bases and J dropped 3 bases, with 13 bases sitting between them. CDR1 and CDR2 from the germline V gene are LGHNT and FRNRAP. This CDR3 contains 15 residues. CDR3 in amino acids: CASGLGGSDTDTQYF. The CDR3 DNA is TGTGCTAGTGGTTTAGGGGGTAGTGATACAGATACGCAGTATTTT.

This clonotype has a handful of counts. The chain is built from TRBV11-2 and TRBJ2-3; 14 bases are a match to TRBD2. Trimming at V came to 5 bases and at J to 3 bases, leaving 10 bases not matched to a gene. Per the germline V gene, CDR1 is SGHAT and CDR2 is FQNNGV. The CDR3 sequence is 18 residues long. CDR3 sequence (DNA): TGTGCCAGCAGCCTGCAAGGGACTAGCGGGGGAGATACAGATACGCAGTATTTT. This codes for CASSLQGTSGGDTDTQYF.

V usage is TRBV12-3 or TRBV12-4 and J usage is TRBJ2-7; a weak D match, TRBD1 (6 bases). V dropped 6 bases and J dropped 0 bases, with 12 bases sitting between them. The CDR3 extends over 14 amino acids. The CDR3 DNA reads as TGTGCCAGCAGATCAGGGGTTAGCTCCTACGAGCAGTACTTC. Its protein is CASRSGVSSYEQYF.

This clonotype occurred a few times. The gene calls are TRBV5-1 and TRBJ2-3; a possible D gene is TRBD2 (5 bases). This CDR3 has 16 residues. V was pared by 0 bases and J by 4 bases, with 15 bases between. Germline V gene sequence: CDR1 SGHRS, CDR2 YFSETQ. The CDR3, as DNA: TGCGCCAGCAGCTTGGGGAGTAGCGTGGACTCAGATACGCAGTATTTT. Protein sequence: CASSLGSSVDSDTQYF.